This TCR beta chain stems from a study of control samples from healthy donors and cancer patients. This CDR3 has 19 residues. Germline V lookup: CDR1 SGDLS, CDR2 YYNGEE. V was pared by 0 bases and J by 0 bases, with 9 bases of the junction left unmatched. The protocol was immunoSEQ multiplex PCR, while the TCRdb copy is restricted to in-frame clones and leaves out a portion. This sample has roughly 92,000 clones, with around nine tenths found just once. This receptor was taken from a woman between 55 and 75 years old in good health. This chain joins TRBV9 and TRBJ2-1, with 10 bases matching TRBD2. The sequenced sample was blood. Written as DNA, the CDR3 is TGTGCCAGCAGCGTAGGGCTAGCGGGGGTGCCGAGCTCCTACAATGAGCAGTTCTTC. Residues: CASSVGLAGVPSSYNEQFF. Full variable domain (missing parts from reference TRBV9 and TRBJ2-1): DSGVTQTPKHLITATGQRVTLRCSPRSGDLSVYWYQQSLDQGLQFLIQYYNGEERAKGNILERFSAQQFPDLHSELNLSSLELGDSALYFCASSVGLAGVPSSYNEQFFGPGTRLTVL.